One sample yielded the 6 T cell receptor beta chains listed below, sequenced in a study of T cells in Graves' hyperthyroidism and ophthalmopathy. RNA transcripts provided the source from which TCR beta CDR3 regions were amplified. RT-PCR in the first round (using the HTBI primer set) targeted the TCR CDR3. TCRdb fed the multiplex PCR reads into MiXCR, producing one record per CDR3 protein. The repertoire consists of a few hundred thousand distinct CDR3 sequences, with about 45% occurring once and the leading ten covering 15% to 20%. The sample taken for sequencing was peripheral blood or thyroid tissue (not recorded which). These receptors all stem from an adult woman with Graves' disease, either hyperthyroidism or ophthalmopathy (not recorded which).

This chain links TRBV11-1 with TRBJ1-3, with D unclear. The V gene's germline CDR1 is SGHAT and CDR2 FQDESV (reference sequence). V lost 5 bases and J lost 4, with 9 bases in between. The CDR3 has 13 residues. The CDR3 loop is CASSRTEGNTIYF. CDR3 in DNA: TGTGCCAGCAGCCGGACCGAAGGAAACACCATATATTTT.

This clonotype was observed many times. The V gene is TRBV2, the J gene TRBJ2-7; no definite D call. Trimming stripped 1 base from V and 2 bases from J, with 6 bases between. Germline V gene sequence: CDR1 SNHLY, CDR2 FYNNEI. There are 13 residues in the CDR3. This chain's CDR3 is CASSEGTTYEQYF. DNA of the CDR3: TGTGCCAGCAGTGAAGGAACCACCTACGAGCAGTACTTC.

A remark on this clonotype: At one of its ends the junction is not consistent with the germline gene, which may arise from a read error. The V gene is TRBV5-1, the J gene TRBJ1-6, with D unclear. The CDR3 has 14 amino acids. Germline values: CDR1 SGHRS, CDR2 YFSETQ. The CDR3 reads CASSYGGGSSPLHF. The CDR3 DNA follows: TGTGCCAGCAGCTACGGAGGTGGCTCTTCACCCCTCCACTTT.

This chain uses TRBV7-2 with TRBJ2-2, with D possibly matching TRBD1 (6 bases). Trimming removed 5 bases from V and 5 bases from J, with 15 bases in between. From germline, CDR1 is SGHTA and CDR2 FQGNSA. The CDR3 has 15 amino acids. The CDR3 DNA reads TGTGCCAGCAGCCCACAGGGCTTAGGGACCGGGGAGCTGTTTTTT. It translates to CASSPQGLGTGELFF.

The table lists this clonotype with a few counts. The chain has TRBV10-3 and TRBJ2-5; D is perhaps TRBD1 (6 bases). The CDR3 loop spans 13 amino acids. The V end lost 8 bases, the J end lost 5 bases, and 15 bases lay between the germline ends. Per germline, CDR1 ENHRY and CDR2 SYGVKD. CDR3 sequence (DNA): TGTGCCATCGGGGTAAGGCAGGGGGAGACCCAGTACTTC. It yields the protein CAIGVRQGETQYF.

This clonotype was seen many times. A much more abundant neighbour one base away suggests this may be a read error. The chain is built from TRBV7-9 and TRBJ1-5; D is ambiguous. Deletions cut 3 bases from V and 5 bases from J, with 5 bases between. Germline V CDR1 and CDR2: SEHNR, FQNEAQ (reference sequence). The CDR3 runs 12 residues. The CDR3 protein is CASSLWDQPQHF. CDR3 nucleotide sequence: TGTGCCAGCAGCTTGTGGGATCAGCCCCAGCATTTT.